This TCR beta chain was identified during a study of blood T cell repertoires in COVID-19 (dated by TCRdb to the early 2020s). Some background on the complete study: Collaborator samples came from the United States, Italy and Spain and covered acute and convalescent phases of COVID-19. The material from the prospective study consisted of cDNA or gDNA derived from T cells, B-cell-depleted T cells, or PBMCs. Subjects who had been exposed to COVID-19, were actively infected with it, or had recovered from it provided the deeply sampled blood TCRbeta repertoires that made up the dataset. A freely available public database, intended as a resource for researchers studying the immune response to SARS-CoV-2, is where the repertoires were released. The samples were drawn from two sources: the first 160 participants of the ongoing ImmuneRACE study, and 1,000 to 1,500 subjects contributed by 6 global collaborators. The sample metadata nearly always contained a de-identified subject ID, COVID-19 status, age in years and sex. Where HLA class I and class II types were available, the types were taken from metadata supplied by the sample provider, not from assay-based typing. The study at large found these results: Clinical and demographic metadata were provided uncurated, with the amount varying by source and participant.

About this clone: The antigen it recognizes is unknown. The input lacks base qualities; no much larger clone sits a single base away.

From the germline V gene, CDR1 is SNHLY and CDR2 is FYNNEI. Trimming takes 6 bases off V and 6 bases off J; junction bases not matched to a gene: 11. The CDR3 contains 15 residues, cysteine and phenylalanine counted. Just CDR3 DNA is preserved here, 45 bases in frame from base 1. The immunoSEQ Assay, a bias-controlled multiplex PCR, was used to amplify TCRbeta CDR3 regions from genomic DNA. Under the source paper's analysis protocol: Within the assay, amplification of reference gene primers was used to estimate how many nucleated cells each sample contained. Sequence reads were collapsed and filtered to measure the absolute abundance of every unique TCRbeta CDR3 rearrangement. For each sample, productive Simpson clonality was calculated as the square root of Simpson's diversity index across productive rearrangements. Not all clones reach the TCRdb copy of this immuneACCESS table, which keeps in-frame sequences only. Checked studies attribute under half of the gap to unresolved V genes and leave the rest unexplained. V and J calls and clone size come straight from that table; D and trimming were deduced from the DNA. A total of some 220,000 clones appear in this sample, under 90% of them only once. The ten largest clones add up to 4.5% to 6% of the sample.

A second Seattle source provided samples from volunteer blood donors who had recovered from COVID-19. Whole blood was collected in K2EDTA tubes by collaborating institutions according to the institutions' own protocols. For TCRbeta analysis, collaborator samples were shipped as frozen whole blood, as isolated PBMCs, or as DNA extracted from either sample type. Sequencing was carried out using peripheral blood. This sequence originates from a woman aged 60-70 years who had recovered from COVID-19. Recombination linked TRBV2 to TRBJ1-2; a stretch of 9 junction bases matches TRBD1. The bases are TGTGCCAGCAGCCCCGGGACAGGGTACTCGAATGGCTACACCTTC. It codes for CASSPGTGYSNGYTF. Where the CDR3 stops, the reference TRBV2 and TRBJ1-2 genes take over; the full variable domain is EPEVTQTPSHQVTQMGQEVILRCVPISNHLYFYWYRQILGQKVEFLVSFYNNEISEKSEIFDDQFSVERPDGSNFTLKIRSTKLEDSAMYFCASSPGTGYSNGYTFGSGTRLTVV.